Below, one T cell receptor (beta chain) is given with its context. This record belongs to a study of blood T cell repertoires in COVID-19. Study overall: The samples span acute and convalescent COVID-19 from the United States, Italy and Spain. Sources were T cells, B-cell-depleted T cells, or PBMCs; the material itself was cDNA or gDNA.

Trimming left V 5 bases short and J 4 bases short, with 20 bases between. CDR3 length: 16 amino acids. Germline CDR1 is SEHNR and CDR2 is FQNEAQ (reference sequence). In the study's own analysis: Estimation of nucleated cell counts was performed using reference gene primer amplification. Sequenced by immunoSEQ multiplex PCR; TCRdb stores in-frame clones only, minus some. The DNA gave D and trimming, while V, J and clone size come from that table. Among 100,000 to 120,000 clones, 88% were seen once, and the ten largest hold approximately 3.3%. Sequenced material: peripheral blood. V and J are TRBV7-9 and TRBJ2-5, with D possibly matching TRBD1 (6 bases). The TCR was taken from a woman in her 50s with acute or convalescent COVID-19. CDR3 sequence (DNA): TGTGCCAGCAGCAGAGACCATGACAGGCCCAGAGAGACCCAGTACTTC. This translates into CASSRDHDRPRETQYF.